Presented here are 23 T cell receptor beta chains from one specimen sequenced in a study of OX40 agonist ivuxolimab in advanced cancers. Library preparation was by the immunoSEQ multiplex PCR assay. As stored in TCRdb, this immuneACCESS dataset retains in-frame rearrangements with V and J assigned. A fraction of the clones does not appear; measured against another copy, unresolved V genes explain less than half of the discrepancy, and the remainder lacks a known reason. For this sample there are roughly 40,000 clones; about nine tenths appear just once. The top ten clones comprise roughly 15% of the sample. Sequencing used CD4+ or CD8+ T cells sorted from blood, obtained in a trial of the OX40 agonist ivuxolimab. These receptors originate from an adult with an advanced solid tumor such as melanoma, head and neck, liver or kidney cancer.

The CDR3 protein is CASSVASSGRGTGELFF. CDR3 nucleotides: TGTGCCAGCAGCGTAGCTTCTAGCGGGAGGGGAACCGGGGAGCTGTTTTTT. The chain links TRBV9 to TRBJ2-2; 12 positions match TRBD2. V trimming: 0 bases; J trimming: 5 bases; junction bases outside the gene matches: 5. The germline V gene encodes CDR1 SGDLS and CDR2 YYNGEE. The CDR3 is made up of 17 amino acids.

V is TRBV6-6 and J is TRBJ1-1; the D is unclear. Germline assignment: CDR1 MNHNY and CDR2 SVGAGI (reference sequence). With 0 bases removed from V and 3 bases from J, the gap between germline ends came to 11 bases. The CDR3 sequence is 15 residues long. The CDR3 is CASSYSGSQDTEAFF. The CDR3, as DNA: TGTGCCAGCAGTTACTCCGGGAGTCAGGACACTGAAGCTTTCTTT.

The CDR3 DNA reads TGTGCCAGTAGTATGGTTGGCGGAACTAACTATGGCTACACCTTC. It specifies CASSMVGGTNYGYTF. The V gene is TRBV19, the J gene TRBJ1-2; D gene ambiguous. The germline V and J ends were trimmed by 3 bases and 0 bases, with 11 bases remaining between them. CDR3 length: 15 amino acids. The germline V gene encodes CDR1 LNHDA and CDR2 SQIVND (reference sequence). The full variable domain, in which reference TRBV19 and TRBJ1-2 provide the parts outside the CDR3, is DGGITQSPKYLFRKEGQNVTLSCEQNLNHDAMYWYRQDPGQGLRLIYYSQIVNDFQKGDIAEGYSVSREKKESFPLTVTSAQKNPTAFYLCASSMVGGTNYGYTFGSGTRLTVV.

The count of this clone is one. The J gene is TRBJ2-7, the V gene TRBV9; 9 bases line up with TRBD1. Trimming cost V 3 bases and J 3 bases; bases outside gene matches: 4. CDR3 size: 14 residues. Per the germline V gene, CDR1 is SGDLS and CDR2 is YYNGEE. The CDR3 is CASSAGTGNYEQYF. CDR3 DNA: TGTGCCAGCAGCGCGGGGACAGGGAACTACGAGCAGTACTTC. Full variable domain (outside the CDR3, taken from reference TRBV9 and TRBJ2-7): DSGVTQTPKHLITATGQRVTLRCSPRSGDLSVYWYQQSLDQGLQFLIQYYNGEERAKGNILERFSAQQFPDLHSELNLSSLELGDSALYFCASSAGTGNYEQYFGPGTRLTVT.

This CDR3 is CASSSGTGDEQYF. CDR3 DNA: TGTGCCAGCAGTTCAGGGACCGGGGACGAGCAGTACTTC. The rearrangement uses TRBV27 and TRBJ2-7, with D tentatively TRBD1 or TRBD2 (5 bases each). The CDR3 is made up of 13 amino acids. Looked up from germline, CDR1 is MNHEY and CDR2 is SMNVEV (reference sequence). Trimming took off 4 bases at V and 5 bases at J, with 12 bases between the two ends.

J is TRBJ2-1 and V is TRBV11-3; D perhaps matches TRBD2 (6 bases). Looked up from germline, CDR1 is SGHNT and CDR2 is YENEEA. There are 16 residues in the CDR3. V was trimmed by 4 bases and J by 2 bases, leaving 15 bases between them. The CDR3 bases are TGTGCCAGCAGCTCCTGGGGTAGCGGACCCTACAATGAGCAGTTCTTC. This codes for CASSSWGSGPYNEQFF.

V gene TRBV14 combines with J gene TRBJ2-7, with D unresolved. With 8 bases removed from V and 4 bases from J, the gap between germline ends came to 18 bases. The germline V gene encodes CDR1 SGHDN and CDR2 FVKESK. This CDR3 is built from 14 residues. The CDR3 protein is CASAAGLGSYEQYF. The CDR3 bases are TGTGCCAGCGCAGCCGGGTTGGGGTCATACGAGCAGTACTTC.

In regard to this clone: Germline is not matched at one junction end, which may reflect a read error. The chain has TRBV5-4 and TRBJ2-1; 9 nucleotides match TRBD2. This CDR3 comprises 15 residues. Germline CDR1 is SGHNT and CDR2 is YYREEE (reference sequence). The CDR3 spells CASSLGVAGVPSEVF. Here the CDR3 DNA reads TGTGCCAGCAGCTTGGGAGTAGCGGGAGTTCCGTCCGAGGTCTTC.

This chain links TRBV2 with TRBJ2-5; no clear D. This CDR3 region has 14 residues. Trimming removed 3 bases at V and 4 bases at J, with 12 bases between. Germline V gene sequence: CDR1 SNHLY, CDR2 FYNNEI. CDR3 region: CASSDERMGETQYF. As DNA, the CDR3 is TGTGCCAGCAGTGATGAGAGGATGGGAGAGACCCAGTACTTC.

This chain joins TRBV30 and TRBJ2-7; D may be TRBD2 (6 bases). Germline CDR1 is GTSNPN and CDR2 is SVGIG (reference sequence). The CDR3 consists of 12 residues. The V and J ends lost 2 bases and 6 bases respectively, with 11 bases between them. CDR3 amino acids: CAWSPRGPEQYF. The CDR3 DNA sequence: TGTGCCTGGAGTCCGCGGGGACCCGAGCAGTACTTC.

The rearrangement uses TRBV10-2 and TRBJ1-1, with D unclear. Per germline, CDR1 WSHSY and CDR2 SAAADI. This CDR3 region has 14 residues. V lost 2 bases and J 1 base, leaving 8 bases between the germline ends. CDR3 region: CASSEARGNTEAFF. The CDR3 nucleotides are TGCGCCAGCAGTGAGGCCCGGGGGAACACTGAAGCTTTCTTT.

The chain recombines TRBV4-1 with TRBJ2-1, with no clear D. Trimming removed 0 bases at V and 5 bases at J, with 11 bases between. The CDR3 consists of 15 residues. Germline assignment: CDR1 MGHRA and CDR2 YSYEKL. In DNA form, the CDR3 reads TGCGCCAGCAGCCAAGAGGAGAGACCCAACAATGAGCAGTTCTTC. Translation gives CASSQEERPNNEQFF.

In its sample, this clone was seen a few times. The rearrangement uses TRBV6-1 and TRBJ2-7; D is unresolved. Germline-derived CDR1 and CDR2 are MNHNS and SASEGT. Trimming left V 0 bases short and J 2 bases short, with 11 bases between. The CDR3 extends over 15 amino acids. CDR3 amino acids: CASSEARRQAYEQYF. The DNA for the CDR3 is TGTGCCAGCAGTGAAGCAAGGCGGCAGGCCTACGAGCAGTACTTC.

This chain joins TRBV28 and TRBJ2-3; D gene ambiguous. Germline assignment: CDR1 MDHEN and CDR2 SYDVKM. The CDR3 runs to 15 residues. Trimming removed 1 base from V and 0 bases from J, with 8 bases in between. The CDR3 protein is CASSLYATSTDTQYF. CDR3 coding DNA: TGTGCCAGCAGTTTATATGCGACTAGCACAGATACGCAGTATTTT.

The rearrangement links TRBV15 to TRBJ2-5; 7 bases agree with TRBD1. V lost 4 bases to trimming and J lost 3 bases; unmatched junction nucleotides: 11. The CDR3 has 16 residues. In germline, CDR1 is LNHNV, CDR2 YYDKDF (reference sequence). Written as DNA, the CDR3 is TGTGCCACCAGCAATCTACACGGGACAGCAAAAGAGACCCAGTACTTC. It encodes CATSNLHGTAKETQYF.

The rearrangement uses TRBV27 and TRBJ2-7, with 8 bases fitting TRBD2. The CDR3 contains 14 residues. In germline, CDR1 is MNHEY, CDR2 SMNVEV (reference sequence). Trimming took 5 bases from V and 6 from J; bases not matched to a gene: 9. CDR3 DNA sequence: TGTGCCAGCAGTCCGGGACTAGATCTCTCCGAGCAGTACTTC. It translates to CASSPGLDLSEQYF.

This clone was counted only a few times. The chain recombines TRBV4-3 with TRBJ2-7, with 8 bases aligning to TRBD2. CDR1 is LGHNA and CDR2 is YSLEER in the germline V gene. V dropped 0 bases and J dropped 2; count of bases not matched to a gene: 6. The CDR3 loop spans 16 amino acids. The DNA for the CDR3 is TGCGCCAGCAGCCAAGACACCACTAGCGGAACCTACGAGCAGTACTTC. This encodes CASSQDTTSGTYEQYF.

The chain couples TRBV27 to TRBJ1-2; D ambiguous. The germline CDR1 and CDR2 sequences are MNHEY and SMNVEV (reference sequence). The CDR3 totals 13 residues. The V end was cut by 3 bases, the J end by 6 bases, with 11 bases between. CDR3 bases: TGTGCCAGCAGTTTCTCCGACACACATGGCTACACCTTC. Protein: CASSFSDTHGYTF.

The V and J genes are TRBV7-2 and TRBJ2-7; 10 nucleotides line up with TRBD2. This CDR3 region has 14 residues. V lost 1 base and J lost 5; bases outside the gene matches: 2. Germline V CDR1 and CDR2: SGHTA, FQGNSA. CDR3 in amino acids: CASSLGLAGDEQYF. For the CDR3, the DNA is TGTGCCAGCAGCTTAGGGCTAGCGGGGGACGAGCAGTACTTC.

This clone was recorded only once. The V gene is TRBV13, the J gene TRBJ2-6; the D gene is possibly TRBD2 (5 bases). Trimming removed 5 bases from V and 2 bases from J, with 10 bases in between. CDR3 length: 15 amino acids. Germline-derived CDR1 and CDR2 are PRHDT and FYEKMQ (reference sequence). In DNA form, the CDR3 reads TGTGCCAGCAGCACCGGGGTGGCTGGGGCCAACGTCCTGACTTTC. This gives the protein CASSTGVAGANVLTF.

The rearrangement uses TRBV4-2 and TRBJ2-1; D is perhaps TRBD1 or TRBD2 (5 bases each). The CDR3 has 16 residues. Trimming removed 0 bases from V and 2 bases from J, with 11 bases in between. The germline V gene encodes CDR1 LGHNA and CDR2 YNFKEQ. The CDR3 DNA reads TGTGCCAGCAGCCAAGATTCGGTGGGGGCCTACAATGAGCAGTTCTTC. It codes for CASSQDSVGAYNEQFF.

The genes are TRBV2 and TRBJ2-3, with a weak D call TRBD2 (5 bases). Germline V gene sequence: CDR1 SNHLY, CDR2 FYNNEI. Trimming removed 2 bases at V and 0 bases at J, with 12 bases between. The CDR3 is 16 amino acids. The CDR3: CASSESSGFSTDTQYF. The CDR3 DNA is TGTGCCAGCAGTGAATCTTCGGGGTTTAGCACAGATACGCAGTATTTT.

A few counts support this clone. This chain joins TRBV27 and TRBJ2-1, with 7 bases fitting TRBD1. There are 15 residues in the CDR3. The ends lost 1 base at V and 5 bases at J; junction bases unmatched: 5. In germline, CDR1 is MNHEY, CDR2 SMNVEV (reference sequence). The CDR3 protein is CASSLWGQQNNEQFF. In DNA, the CDR3 is TGTGCCAGCAGTTTATGGGGACAGCAGAACAATGAGCAGTTCTTC.